A selection of T cell receptor beta chains follows, all from one sample in a study of T cells after yellow fever vaccination. TCRdb itself ran the 5' RACE reads through MiXCR, one entry per CDR3 protein. The sample lists over 110,000 distinct CDR3 sequences, 7.7% seen once, with under 0.95% in the top ten. The sequenced sample was CD4+ T cells sorted from PBMCs, obtained 5 days after the yellow fever booster vaccination. The receptors were sampled from a man aged 25-45 years who received the YFV17D yellow fever vaccine. Each CDR3 is given with its conserved first and last residue. D genes are given only for firm matches. The size field is filled for only some rows; it gives once, few, many or a size class.

D: NA; size: many; J: TRBJ2-7; V: TRBV3-1; CDR3: CASSQVGRAYEQYF; DNA: TGTGCCAGCAGCCAAGTTGGTCGAGCCTACGAGCAGTACTTC
D: NA; size: many; J: TRBJ2-5; V: TRBV15; CDR3: CATSRDPSVQETQYF; DNA: TGTGCCACCAGCAGAGATCCCAGCGTACAAGAGACCCAGTACTTC
D: NA; size: many; J: TRBJ2-7; V: TRBV5-1; CDR3: CASTPDGTTSYEQYF; DNA: TGCGCCAGCACCCCGGACGGAACTACCTCCTACGAGCAGTACTTC
D: TRBD1; size: many; J: TRBJ2-1; V: TRBV19; CDR3: CASLDRDRYNEQFF; DNA: TGTGCCAGTCTGGACCGGGACAGGTACAATGAGCAGTTCTTC
D: NA; size: many; J: TRBJ2-2; V: TRBV6-5; CDR3: CASRRETGELFF; DNA: TGTGCCAGCAGACGGGAAACCGGGGAGCTGTTTTTT
D: NA; size: many; J: TRBJ1-1; V: TRBV29-1; CDR3: CSAGHLPAEAFF; DNA: TGCAGCGCTGGACATCTTCCGGCTGAAGCTTTCTTT
D: TRBD2; size: many; J: TRBJ2-3; V: TRBV20-1; CDR3: CSARSLSGSVADTQYF; DNA: TGCAGTGCTAGAAGTCTTAGCGGGAGTGTCGCAGATACGCAGTATTTT
D: NA; size: many; J: TRBJ2-3; V: TRBV3-1; CDR3: CASSQGGLYTDTQYF; DNA: TGTGCCAGCAGCCAAGGGGGACTTTACACAGATACGCAGTATTTT
D: NA; size: many; J: TRBJ1-1; V: TRBV7-2; CDR3: CASSLHGAGTGTEAFF; DNA: TGTGCCAGCAGCTTACATGGTGCAGGGACCGGTACTGAAGCTTTCTTT
D: TRBD1; size: many; J: TRBJ2-5; V: TRBV7-9; CDR3: CASSSTGGGETQYF; DNA: TGTGCCAGCAGCTCCACAGGGGGCGGAGAGACCCAGTACTTC
D: NA; size: many; J: TRBJ2-7; V: TRBV10-3; CDR3: CAISADSFGEQYF; DNA: TGTGCCATCAGTGCGGACTCCTTTGGGGAGCAGTACTTC
D: NA; size: many; J: TRBJ2-7; V: TRBV5-1; CDR3: CASSLTPQGSSYEQYF; DNA: TGCGCCAGCAGCTTGACCCCACAGGGAAGCTCCTACGAGCAGTACTTC
D: TRBD2; size: few; J: TRBJ2-1; V: TRBV24-1; CDR3: CATSDLRAGTGLAGGQQFF; DNA: TGTGCCACCAGTGATTTAAGGGCGGGGACTGGACTAGCGGGAGGGCAACAGTTCTTC
D: NA; size: many; J: TRBJ1-1; V: TRBV7-2; CDR3: CASSLARGDTEAFF; DNA: TGTGCCAGCAGCTTAGCTCGGGGAGACACTGAAGCTTTCTTT
D: NA; size: few; J: TRBJ2-3; V: TRBV7-3; CDR3: CASSLSTNTDTQYF; DNA: TGTGCCAGCAGCTTAAGTACTAACACAGATACGCAGTATTTT
D: TRBD2; size: many; J: TRBJ2-1; V: TRBV12-3/TRBV12-4; CDR3: CASSFRTSGRYNEQFF; DNA: TGTGCCAGCAGTTTCCGGACTAGCGGGAGATACAATGAGCAGTTCTTC
D: NA; size: many; J: TRBJ1-1; V: TRBV28; CDR3: CASSSTEAFF; DNA: TGTGCCAGCAGCAGCACTGAAGCTTTCTTT
D: NA; size: many; J: TRBJ2-1; V: TRBV19; CDR3: CASSPPGKVDEQFF; DNA: TGTGCCAGTAGCCCCCCTGGGAAGGTGGATGAGCAGTTCTTC
D: NA; size: NA; J: TRBJ2-3; V: TRBV5-5; CDR3: CASSRRVLSLDTQYF; DNA: TGTGCCAGCAGCCGGCGGGTATTAAGTTTGGATACGCAGTATTTT
D: TRBD1; size: many; J: TRBJ2-5; V: TRBV5-1; CDR3: CASSPGQGKETQYF; DNA: TGCGCCAGCAGCCCAGGACAGGGAAAAGAGACCCAGTACTTC
D: TRBD1; size: few; J: TRBJ2-1; V: TRBV4-3; CDR3: CASSQDSGQKGNEQFF; DNA: TGCGCCAGCAGCCAAGATTCGGGACAGAAGGGCAATGAGCAGTTCTTC
D: NA; size: few; J: TRBJ1-5; V: TRBV5-1; CDR3: CASLTSGQPQHF; DNA: TGCGCCAGCCTCACTTCGGGACAGCCCCAGCATTTT
D: NA; size: many; J: TRBJ1-5; V: TRBV6-2/TRBV6-3; CDR3: CASSLTGKGQPQHF; DNA: TGTGCCAGCAGTTTAACAGGGAAGGGGCAGCCCCAGCATTTT
D: TRBD1; size: many; J: TRBJ1-1; V: TRBV19; CDR3: CASNSQGMNTEAFF; DNA: TGTGCCAGTAACTCACAGGGGATGAACACTGAAGCTTTCTTT
D: NA; size: many; J: TRBJ2-2; V: TRBV5-5; CDR3: CASTLGRRENTGELFF; DNA: TGTGCCAGCACCCTGGGGCGCAGGGAAAACACCGGGGAGCTGTTTTTT
D: NA; size: many; J: TRBJ2-1; V: TRBV5-5; CDR3: CASSPTRNNEQFF; DNA: TGTGCCAGCAGCCCTACACGGAACAATGAGCAGTTCTTC
D: TRBD1; size: many; J: TRBJ2-5; V: TRBV4-1; CDR3: CASSRGQGQETQYF; DNA: TGCGCCAGCAGCCGTGGACAGGGTCAAGAGACCCAGTACTTC
D: TRBD2; size: many; J: TRBJ2-1; V: TRBV11-3; CDR3: CASSFRGRGNEQFF; DNA: TGTGCCAGCAGCTTCCGCGGGAGAGGCAATGAGCAGTTCTTC
D: NA; size: many; J: TRBJ1-5; V: TRBV7-2; CDR3: CASSLGFLGGAQHF; DNA: TGTGCCAGCAGCTTAGGTTTTTTGGGAGGGGCCCAGCATTTT
D: NA; size: many; J: TRBJ2-2; V: TRBV19; CDR3: CASSGSAVNTGELFF; DNA: TGTGCCAGTAGTGGGTCAGCTGTTAACACCGGGGAGCTGTTTTTT
D: NA; size: NA; J: TRBJ2-2; V: TRBV29-1; CDR3: CSVLPGSNTGELFF; DNA: TGCAGCGTCCTACCGGGGAGCAACACCGGGGAGCTGTTTTTT
D: NA; size: many; J: TRBJ1-1; V: TRBV3-1; CDR3: CASSQGYQGRKAFF; DNA: TGTGCCAGCAGCCAAGGCTACCAGGGCCGTAAAGCTTTCTTT
D: TRBD1; size: many; J: TRBJ1-2; V: TRBV6-5; CDR3: CASSRQGDYGYTF; DNA: TGTGCCAGCAGCCGACAGGGGGACTATGGCTACACCTTC
D: TRBD2; size: many; J: TRBJ2-3; V: TRBV20-1; CDR3: CSAVSGLAEFADTQYF; DNA: TGCAGTGCCGTTTCGGGACTAGCGGAGTTTGCGGATACGCAGTATTTT
D: NA; size: many; J: TRBJ2-3; V: TRBV18; CDR3: CASHTSTDTQYF; DNA: TGTGCCAGCCACACAAGCACAGATACGCAGTATTTT